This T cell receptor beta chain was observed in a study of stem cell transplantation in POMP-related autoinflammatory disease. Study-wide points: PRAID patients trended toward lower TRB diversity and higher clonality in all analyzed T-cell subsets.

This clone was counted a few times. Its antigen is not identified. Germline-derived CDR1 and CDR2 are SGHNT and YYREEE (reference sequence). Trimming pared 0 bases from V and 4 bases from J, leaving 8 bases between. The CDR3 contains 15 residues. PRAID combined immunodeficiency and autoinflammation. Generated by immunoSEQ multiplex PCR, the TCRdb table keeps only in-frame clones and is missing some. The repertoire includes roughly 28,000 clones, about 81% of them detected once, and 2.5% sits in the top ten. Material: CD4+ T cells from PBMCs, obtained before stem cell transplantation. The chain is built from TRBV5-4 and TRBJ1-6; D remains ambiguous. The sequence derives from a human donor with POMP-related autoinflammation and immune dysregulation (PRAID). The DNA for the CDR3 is TGTGCCAGCAGCTTGGAGGCAGCGTATAATTCACCCCTCCACTTT. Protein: CASSLEAAYNSPLHF.